This TCR beta chain was recovered during a study of molecular identifiers for immune sequencing clone quantification. Study results and caveats: Effector cells kept over 98% of their molecules in clones above 20 RNA copies, while naive cells kept under 1% there.

Using its own MiXCR run on the PCR reads, TCRdb lists one record per CDR3 protein. The table shows about 640,000 distinct CDR3 sequences, with less than 20% occurring only once. Of note for this clonotype: Its target is not known.

The sequenced material came from naive CD8+ T cells from blood, with Jurkat cell RNA spiked in. As for subset: FACS-sorted CD8+CD4-CCR7+CD45RA+ naive T cells. This sequence originates from a human donor in good health. Some libraries in this study had Jurkat cell RNA spiked in.

CDR3 DNA: TGCAGCGTTGAAAAGGGTAGCAATGAGCAGTTCTTC. Encoded protein: CSVEKGSNEQFF. This chain connects TRBV29-1 to TRBJ2-1; D ambiguous. CDR1 is SQVTM, CDR2 ANQGSEA, per germline. Trimming cost V 2 bases and J 6 bases, with 8 bases left between them. The CDR3 is made up of 12 amino acids.